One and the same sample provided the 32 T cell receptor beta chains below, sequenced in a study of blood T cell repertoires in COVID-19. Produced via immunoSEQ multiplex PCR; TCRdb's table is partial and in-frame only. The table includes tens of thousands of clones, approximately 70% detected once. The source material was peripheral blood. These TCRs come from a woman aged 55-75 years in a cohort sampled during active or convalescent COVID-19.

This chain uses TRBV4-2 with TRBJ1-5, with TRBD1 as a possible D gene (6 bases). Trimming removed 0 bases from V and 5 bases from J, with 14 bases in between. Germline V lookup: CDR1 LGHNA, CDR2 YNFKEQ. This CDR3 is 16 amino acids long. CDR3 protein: CASSQDWRGRDQPQHF. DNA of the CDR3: TGTGCCAGCAGCCAAGATTGGCGGGGGCGAGATCAGCCCCAGCATTTT.

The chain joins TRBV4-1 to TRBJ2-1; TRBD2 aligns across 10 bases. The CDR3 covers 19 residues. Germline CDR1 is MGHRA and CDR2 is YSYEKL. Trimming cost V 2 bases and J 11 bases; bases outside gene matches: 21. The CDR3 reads CASSQNPGDLAGAPRKQFF. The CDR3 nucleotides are TGCGCCAGCAGCCAAAATCCTGGAGATCTAGCGGGGGCCCCCAGGAAGCAGTTCTTC.

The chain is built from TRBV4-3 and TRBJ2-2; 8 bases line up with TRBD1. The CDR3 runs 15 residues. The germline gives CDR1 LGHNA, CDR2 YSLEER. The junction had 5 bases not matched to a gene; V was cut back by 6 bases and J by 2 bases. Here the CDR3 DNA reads TGCGCCAGCAGACCGGGACAGGAAAACACCGGGGAGCTGTTTTTT. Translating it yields CASRPGQENTGELFF.

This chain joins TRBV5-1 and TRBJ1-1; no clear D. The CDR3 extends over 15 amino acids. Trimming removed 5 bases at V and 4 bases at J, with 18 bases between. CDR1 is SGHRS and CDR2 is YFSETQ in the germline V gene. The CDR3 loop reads CASRLFSPGGTEAFF. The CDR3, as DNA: TGCGCCAGCAGACTATTTAGTCCGGGAGGCACTGAAGCTTTCTTT.

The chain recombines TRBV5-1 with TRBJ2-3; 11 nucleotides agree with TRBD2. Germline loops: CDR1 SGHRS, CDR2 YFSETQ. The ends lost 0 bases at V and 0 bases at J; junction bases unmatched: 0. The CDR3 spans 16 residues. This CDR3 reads CASSLGLAGSTDTQYF. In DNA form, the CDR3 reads TGCGCCAGCAGCTTGGGACTAGCGGGAAGCACAGATACGCAGTATTTT.

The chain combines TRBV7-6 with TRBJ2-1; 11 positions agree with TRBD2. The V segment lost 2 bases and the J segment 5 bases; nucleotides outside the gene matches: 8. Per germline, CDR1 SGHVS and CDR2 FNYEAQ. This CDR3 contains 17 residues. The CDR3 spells CASSLLFSGLADNEQFF. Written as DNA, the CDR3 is TGTGCCAGCAGCTTACTATTCTCGGGACTAGCGGACAATGAGCAGTTCTTC.

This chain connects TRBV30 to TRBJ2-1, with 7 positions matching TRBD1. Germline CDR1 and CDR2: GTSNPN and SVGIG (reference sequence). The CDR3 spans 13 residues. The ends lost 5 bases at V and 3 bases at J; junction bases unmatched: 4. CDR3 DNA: TGTGCCTGGTCGGGACAGAACTACAATGAGCAGTTCTTC. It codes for CAWSGQNYNEQFF.

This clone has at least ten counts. This CDR3 reads CAISESGPGREQYF. The CDR3 nucleotides read TGTGCCATCAGTGAGAGCGGACCGGGCAGGGAGCAGTACTTC. The genes are TRBV10-3 and TRBJ2-7, with TRBD2 as a possible D gene (5 bases). Germline values: CDR1 ENHRY, CDR2 SYGVKD. CDR3 size: 14 residues. The V end lost 2 bases, the J end lost 7 bases, and 15 bases lay between the germline ends.

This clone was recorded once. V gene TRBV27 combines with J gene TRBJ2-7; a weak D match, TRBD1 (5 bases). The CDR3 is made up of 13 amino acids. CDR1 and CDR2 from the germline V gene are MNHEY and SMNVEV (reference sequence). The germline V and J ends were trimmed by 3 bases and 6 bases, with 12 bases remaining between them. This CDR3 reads CASSFQGKGEQYF. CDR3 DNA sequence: TGTGCCAGCAGTTTCCAGGGCAAGGGCGAGCAGTACTTC.

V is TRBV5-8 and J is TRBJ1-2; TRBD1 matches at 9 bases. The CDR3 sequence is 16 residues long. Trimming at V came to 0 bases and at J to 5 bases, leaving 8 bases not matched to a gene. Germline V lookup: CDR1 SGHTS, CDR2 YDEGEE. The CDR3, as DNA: TGTGCCAGCAGCTTGGAGGTTGGGACAGGGCTTTATGGCTACACCTTC. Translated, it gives CASSLEVGTGLYGYTF. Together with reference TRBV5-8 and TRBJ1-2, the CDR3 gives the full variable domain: EAGVTQSPTHLIKTRGQQATLRCSPISGHTSVYWYQQALGLGLQFLLWYDEGEERNRGNFPPRFSGRQFPNYSSELNVNALELEDSALYLCASSLEVGTGLYGYTFGSGTRLTVV.

CDR3 in DNA: TGCGCCAGCAGCGGGGGACTATCCTACAATGAGCAGTTCTTC. Translated, it gives CASSGGLSYNEQFF. This chain links TRBV5-1 with TRBJ2-1, with 7 bases fitting TRBD2. The germline CDR1 and CDR2 sequences are SGHRS and YFSETQ. Trimming cost V 4 bases and J 1 base; bases outside gene matches: 2. There are 14 residues in the CDR3.

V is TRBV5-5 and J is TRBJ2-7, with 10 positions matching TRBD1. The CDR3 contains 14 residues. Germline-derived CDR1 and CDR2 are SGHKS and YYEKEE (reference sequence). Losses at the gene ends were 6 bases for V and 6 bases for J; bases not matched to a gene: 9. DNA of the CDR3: TGTGCCAGCACCAACCCGGGACAGGGGACCGAGCAGTACTTC. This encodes CASTNPGQGTEQYF. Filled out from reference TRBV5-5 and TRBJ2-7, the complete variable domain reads DAGVTQSPTHLIKTRGQQVTLRCSPISGHKSVSWYQQVLGQGPQFIFQYYEKEERGRGNFPDRFSARQFPNYSSELNVNALLLGDSALYLCASTNPGQGTEQYFGPGTRLTVT.

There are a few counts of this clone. The CDR3 here is CASSLALSDRPIYEQYF. The DNA for the CDR3 is TGCGCCAGCAGCTTGGCCTTATCCGACAGACCTATCTACGAGCAGTACTTC. The V call is TRBV5-1, the J call TRBJ2-7, with D perhaps matching TRBD1 (5 bases). Germline lookup yields CDR1 SGHRS and CDR2 YFSETQ. With 0 bases removed from V and 3 bases from J, the gap between germline ends came to 19 bases. CDR3 length equals 17 residues.

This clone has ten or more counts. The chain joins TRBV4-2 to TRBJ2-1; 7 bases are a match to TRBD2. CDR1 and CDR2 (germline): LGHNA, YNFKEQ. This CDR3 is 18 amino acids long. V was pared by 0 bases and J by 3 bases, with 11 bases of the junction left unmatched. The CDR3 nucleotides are TGTGCCAGCAGCCAAGATGAGGGCCGGGGGGTTGGCTACAATGAGCAGTTCTTC. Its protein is CASSQDEGRGVGYNEQFF.

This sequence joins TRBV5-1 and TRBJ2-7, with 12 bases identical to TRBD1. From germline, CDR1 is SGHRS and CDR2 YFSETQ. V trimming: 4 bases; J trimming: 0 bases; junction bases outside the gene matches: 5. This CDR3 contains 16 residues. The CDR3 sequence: CASSGTGGLGSYEQYF. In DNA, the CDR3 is TGCGCCAGCAGCGGGACAGGGGGCCTTGGCTCCTACGAGCAGTACTTC.

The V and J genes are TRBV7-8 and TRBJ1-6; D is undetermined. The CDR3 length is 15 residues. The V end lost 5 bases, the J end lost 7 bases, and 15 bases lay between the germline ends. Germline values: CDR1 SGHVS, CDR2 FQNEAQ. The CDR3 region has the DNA TGTGCCAGCAGCCGAGACGGAGGTCCCAATTCACCCCTCCACTTT. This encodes CASSRDGGPNSPLHF.

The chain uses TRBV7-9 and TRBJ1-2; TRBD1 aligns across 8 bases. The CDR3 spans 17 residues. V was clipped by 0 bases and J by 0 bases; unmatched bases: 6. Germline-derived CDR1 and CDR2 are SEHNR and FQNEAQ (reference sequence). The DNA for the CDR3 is TGTGCCAGCAGCTTAGCACCAGGGGGCGGCTCTAACTATGGCTACACCTTC. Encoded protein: CASSLAPGGGSNYGYTF.

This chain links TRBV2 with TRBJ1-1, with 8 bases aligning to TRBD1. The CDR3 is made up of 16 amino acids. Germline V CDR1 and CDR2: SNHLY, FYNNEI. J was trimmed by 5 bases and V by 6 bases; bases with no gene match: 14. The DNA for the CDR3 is TGTGCCAGCAGGCTCGGACAGGGAAATTTGGGGACTGAAGCTTTCTTT. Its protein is CASRLGQGNLGTEAFF.

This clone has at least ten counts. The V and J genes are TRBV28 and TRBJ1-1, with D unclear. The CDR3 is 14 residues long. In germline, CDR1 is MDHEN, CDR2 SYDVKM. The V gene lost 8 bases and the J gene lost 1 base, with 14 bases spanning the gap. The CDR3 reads CASGRTFENTEAFF. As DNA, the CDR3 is TGTGCCAGCGGTCGGACTTTCGAGAACACTGAAGCTTTCTTT. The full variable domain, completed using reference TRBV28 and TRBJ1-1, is DVKVTQSSRYLVKRTGEKVFLECVQDMDHENMFWYRQDPGLGLRLIYFSYDVKMKEKGDIPEGYSVSREKKERFSLILESASTNQTSMYLCASGRTFENTEAFFGQGTRLTVV.

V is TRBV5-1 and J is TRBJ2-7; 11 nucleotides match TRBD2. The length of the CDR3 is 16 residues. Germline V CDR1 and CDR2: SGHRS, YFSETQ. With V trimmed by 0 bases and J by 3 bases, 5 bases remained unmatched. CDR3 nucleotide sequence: TGCGCCAGCAGCTTGGCCTCTAGCGGGGGGTTCTACGAGCAGTACTTC. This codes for CASSLASSGGFYEQYF.

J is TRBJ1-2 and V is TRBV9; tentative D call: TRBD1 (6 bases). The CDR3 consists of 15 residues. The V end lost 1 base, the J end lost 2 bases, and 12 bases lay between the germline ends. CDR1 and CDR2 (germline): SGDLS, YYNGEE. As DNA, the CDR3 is TGTGCCAGCAGCGTATCGGGCAGGGGCAACTATGGCTACACCTTC. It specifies CASSVSGRGNYGYTF. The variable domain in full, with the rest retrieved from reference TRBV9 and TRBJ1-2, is DSGVTQTPKHLITATGQRVTLRCSPRSGDLSVYWYQQSLDQGLQFLIQYYNGEERAKGNILERFSAQQFPDLHSELNLSSLELGDSALYFCASSVSGRGNYGYTFGSGTRLTVV.

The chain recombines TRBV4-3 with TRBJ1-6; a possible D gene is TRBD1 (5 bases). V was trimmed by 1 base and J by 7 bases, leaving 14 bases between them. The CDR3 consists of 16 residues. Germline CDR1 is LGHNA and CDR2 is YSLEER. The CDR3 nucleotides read TGCGCCAGCAGCCAAGTTCCAGGGATTAAGAATTCACCCCTCCACTTT. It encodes CASSQVPGIKNSPLHF.

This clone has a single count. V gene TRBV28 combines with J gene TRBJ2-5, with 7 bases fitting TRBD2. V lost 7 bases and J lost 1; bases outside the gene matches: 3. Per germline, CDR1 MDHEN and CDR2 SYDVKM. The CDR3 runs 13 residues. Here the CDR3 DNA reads TGTGCCAGCAAAGCGGGAAGCCAAGAGACCCAGTACTTC. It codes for CASKAGSQETQYF.

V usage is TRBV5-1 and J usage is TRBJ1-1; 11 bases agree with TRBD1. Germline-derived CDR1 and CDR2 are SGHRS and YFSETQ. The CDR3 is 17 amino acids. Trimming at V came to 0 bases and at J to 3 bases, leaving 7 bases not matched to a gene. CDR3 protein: CASSLVRDRGWDTEAFF. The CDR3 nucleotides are TGCGCCAGCAGCTTGGTCCGGGACAGGGGGTGGGACACTGAAGCTTTCTTT. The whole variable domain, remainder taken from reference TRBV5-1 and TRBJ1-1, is KAGVTQTPRYLIKTRGQQVTLSCSPISGHRSVSWYQQTPGQGLQFLFEYFSETQRNKGNFPGRFSGRQFSNSRSEMNVSTLELGDSALYLCASSLVRDRGWDTEAFFGQGTRLTVV.

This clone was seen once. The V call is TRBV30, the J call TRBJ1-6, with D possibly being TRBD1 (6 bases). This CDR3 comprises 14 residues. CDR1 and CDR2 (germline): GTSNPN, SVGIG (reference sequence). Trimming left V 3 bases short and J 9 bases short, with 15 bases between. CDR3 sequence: CAWRGTSLGSPLHF. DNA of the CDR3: TGTGCCTGGAGAGGGACATCTTTGGGTTCACCCCTCCACTTT.

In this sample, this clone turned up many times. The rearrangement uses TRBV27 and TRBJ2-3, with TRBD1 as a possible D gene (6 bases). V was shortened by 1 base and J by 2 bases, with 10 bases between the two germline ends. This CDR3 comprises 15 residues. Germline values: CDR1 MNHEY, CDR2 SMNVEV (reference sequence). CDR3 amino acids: CASSLFQGTTDTQYF. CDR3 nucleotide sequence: TGTGCCAGCAGTTTATTTCAGGGGACCACAGATACGCAGTATTTT.

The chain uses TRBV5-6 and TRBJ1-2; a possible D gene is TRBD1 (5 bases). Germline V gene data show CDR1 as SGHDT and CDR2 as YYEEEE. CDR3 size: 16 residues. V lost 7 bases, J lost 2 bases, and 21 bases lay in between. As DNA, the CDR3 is TGTGCCAGCCGATACCTTGGAGGGGACGAAAACTATGGCTACACCTTC. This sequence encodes CASRYLGGDENYGYTF.

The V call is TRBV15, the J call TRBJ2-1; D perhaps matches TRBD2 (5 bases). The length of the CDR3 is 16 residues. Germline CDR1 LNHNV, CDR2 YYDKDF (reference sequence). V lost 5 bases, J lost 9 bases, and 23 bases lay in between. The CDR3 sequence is CATSPEHDRSAGEQFF. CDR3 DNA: TGTGCCACCAGCCCCGAGCATGACCGGTCCGCGGGTGAGCAGTTCTTC.

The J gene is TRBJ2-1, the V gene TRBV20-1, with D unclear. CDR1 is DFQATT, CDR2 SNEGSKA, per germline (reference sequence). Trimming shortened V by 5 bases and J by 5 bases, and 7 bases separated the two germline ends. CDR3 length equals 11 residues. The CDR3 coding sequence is TGCAGTGCTCCCCGTCACAATGAGCAGTTCTTC. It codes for CSAPRHNEQFF.

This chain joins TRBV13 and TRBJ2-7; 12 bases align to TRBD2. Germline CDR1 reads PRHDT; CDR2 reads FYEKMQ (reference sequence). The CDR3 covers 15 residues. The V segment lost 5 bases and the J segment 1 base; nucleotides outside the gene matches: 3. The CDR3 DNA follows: TGTGCCAGCAGCGCGACTAGCGGGGGTTCCTACGAGCAGTACTTC. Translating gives CASSATSGGSYEQYF.

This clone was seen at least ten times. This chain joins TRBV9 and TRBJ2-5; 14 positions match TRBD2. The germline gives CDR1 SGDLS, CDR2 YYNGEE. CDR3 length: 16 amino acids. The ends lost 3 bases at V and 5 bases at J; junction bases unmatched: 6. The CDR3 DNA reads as TGTGCCAGCAGCGCGCGACTAGCGGGAGGGGGGGAGACCCAGTACTTC. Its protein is CASSARLAGGGETQYF.

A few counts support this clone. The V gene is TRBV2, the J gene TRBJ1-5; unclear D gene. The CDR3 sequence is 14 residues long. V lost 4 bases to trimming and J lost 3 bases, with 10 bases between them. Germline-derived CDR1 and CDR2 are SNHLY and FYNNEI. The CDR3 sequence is CASSVRGTNQPQHF. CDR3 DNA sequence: TGTGCCAGCAGTGTCCGGGGAACCAATCAGCCCCAGCATTTT.